A selection of T cell receptor beta chains follows, all from one sample in a study of CD8 T cells in ankylosing spondylitis. TCRdb re-called the 5' RACE reads with MiXCR, one entry per CDR3 protein. This sample has about 160,000 distinct CDR3 sequences, with around 16% found just once. Sequencing was carried out using blood, either unsorted or a sorted T cell fraction (not recorded which). The receptor set was obtained from a male donor with ankylosing spondylitis or in good health (not recorded which). The CDR3 runs from the conserved cysteine through the conserved F or W. A row's size may be missing; if present it is once, few, many or a size class.

V	J	size	CDR3
TRBV27	TRBJ2-6	many	CASSLMGSGANVLTF
TRBV6-1	TRBJ1-2	-	CASSEAAAGNYGYTF
TRBV29-1	TRBJ2-7	many	CSVVDSGYEQYF
TRBV29-1	TRBJ2-2	many	CSATTGGELFF
TRBV29-1	TRBJ2-2	-	CSVELGNTGELFF
TRBV29-1	TRBJ2-7	few	CSVGGFTSGFSWSYEQYF
TRBV12-3/TRBV12-4	TRBJ2-7	few	CASCTGSLAGGKSSYEQYF
TRBV7-9	TRBJ1-1	-	CASSLGDRINTEAFF
TRBV27	TRBJ1-5	-	CASPREGQWNQPQHF
TRBV20-1	TRBJ2-1	many	CSARDIESYNEQFF
TRBV5-1	TRBJ1-1	many	CASSPQTEAFF
TRBV5-4	TRBJ2-3	few	CASSARTDGTDTQYF
TRBV18	TRBJ1-1	many	CASSPAGRTEAFF
TRBV7-9	TRBJ1-4	few	CASSPPGQSNEKLFF
TRBV6-6	TRBJ2-7	many	CASRGGFSYEQYF
TRBV27	TRBJ2-7	-	CASRPRESYEQYF
TRBV10-3	TRBJ2-7	many	CAISTTYEQYF
TRBV11-2	TRBJ2-5	-	CASSPAEETQYF
TRBV29-1	TRBJ2-6	-	CSVVSHAGPSSGANVLTF
TRBV20-1	TRBJ1-2	few	CSAFRSLHYGYTF
TRBV20-1	TRBJ1-5	many	CSEGGRGGNQPQHF
TRBV1	TRBJ2-1	few	CTSSQSDRYNEQFF
TRBV28	TRBJ1-1	few	CASTRLGTEAFF